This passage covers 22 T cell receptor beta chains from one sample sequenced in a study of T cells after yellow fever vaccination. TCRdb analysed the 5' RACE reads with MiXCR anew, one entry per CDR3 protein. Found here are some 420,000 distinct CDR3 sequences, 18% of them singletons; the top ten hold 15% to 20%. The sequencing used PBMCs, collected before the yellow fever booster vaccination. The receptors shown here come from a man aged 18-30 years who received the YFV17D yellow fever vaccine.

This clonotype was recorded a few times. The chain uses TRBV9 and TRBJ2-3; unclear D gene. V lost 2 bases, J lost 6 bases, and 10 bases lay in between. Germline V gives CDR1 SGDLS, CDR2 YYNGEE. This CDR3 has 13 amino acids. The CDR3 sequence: CASSVAQIDTQYF. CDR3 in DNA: TGTGCCAGCAGCGTCGCACAGATTGATACGCAGTATTTT.

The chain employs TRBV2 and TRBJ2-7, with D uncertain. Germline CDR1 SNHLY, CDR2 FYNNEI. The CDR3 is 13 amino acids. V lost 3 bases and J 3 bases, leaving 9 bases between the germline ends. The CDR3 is CASSDPHSYEQYF. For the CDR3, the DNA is TGTGCCAGCAGTGACCCCCACAGCTACGAGCAGTACTTC.

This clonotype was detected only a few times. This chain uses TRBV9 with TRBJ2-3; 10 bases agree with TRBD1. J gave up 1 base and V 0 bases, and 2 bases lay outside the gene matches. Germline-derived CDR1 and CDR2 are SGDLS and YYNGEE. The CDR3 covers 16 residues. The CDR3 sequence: CASSVVGTGGTDTQYF. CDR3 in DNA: TGTGCCAGCAGCGTAGTCGGGACAGGGGGCACAGATACGCAGTATTTT. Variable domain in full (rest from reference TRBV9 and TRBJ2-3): DSGVTQTPKHLITATGQRVTLRCSPRSGDLSVYWYQQSLDQGLQFLIQYYNGEERAKGNILERFSAQQFPDLHSELNLSSLELGDSALYFCASSVVGTGGTDTQYFGPGTRLTVL.

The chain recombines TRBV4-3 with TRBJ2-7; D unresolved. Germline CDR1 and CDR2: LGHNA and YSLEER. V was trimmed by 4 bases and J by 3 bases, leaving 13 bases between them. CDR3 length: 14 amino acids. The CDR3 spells CASSRDVAFYEQYF. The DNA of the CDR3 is TGCGCCAGCAGCCGAGACGTCGCTTTCTACGAGCAGTACTTC.

The chain's CDR3 is CATSRDASLEQYF. CDR3 DNA sequence: TGTGCCACCAGCAGAGATGCGAGCCTCGAGCAGTACTTC. The rearrangement uses TRBV15 and TRBJ2-7; D gene uncertain. Per germline, CDR1 LNHNV and CDR2 YYDKDF (reference sequence). The CDR3 has 13 amino acids. Trimming removed 0 bases at V and 6 bases at J, with 9 bases between.

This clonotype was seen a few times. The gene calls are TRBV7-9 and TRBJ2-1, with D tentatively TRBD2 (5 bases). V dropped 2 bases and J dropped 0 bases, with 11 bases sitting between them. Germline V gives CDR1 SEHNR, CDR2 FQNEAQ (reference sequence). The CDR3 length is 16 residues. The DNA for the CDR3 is TGTGCCAGCAGCTTACGCGGGTCCAGCTCCTACAATGAGCAGTTCTTC. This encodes CASSLRGSSSYNEQFF.

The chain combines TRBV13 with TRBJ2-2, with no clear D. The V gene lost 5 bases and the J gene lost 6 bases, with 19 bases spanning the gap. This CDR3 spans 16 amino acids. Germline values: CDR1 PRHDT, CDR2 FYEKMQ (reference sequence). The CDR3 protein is CASSPPIGRRAGELFF. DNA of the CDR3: TGTGCCAGCAGCCCCCCCATAGGGCGAAGGGCCGGGGAGCTGTTTTTT.

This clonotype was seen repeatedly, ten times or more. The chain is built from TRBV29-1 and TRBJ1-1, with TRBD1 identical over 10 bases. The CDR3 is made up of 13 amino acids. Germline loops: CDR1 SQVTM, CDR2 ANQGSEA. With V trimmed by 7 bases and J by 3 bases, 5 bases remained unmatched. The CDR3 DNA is TGCAGCGCCGAGGGACAGGGGTACACTGAAGCTTTCTTT. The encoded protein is CSAEGQGYTEAFF.

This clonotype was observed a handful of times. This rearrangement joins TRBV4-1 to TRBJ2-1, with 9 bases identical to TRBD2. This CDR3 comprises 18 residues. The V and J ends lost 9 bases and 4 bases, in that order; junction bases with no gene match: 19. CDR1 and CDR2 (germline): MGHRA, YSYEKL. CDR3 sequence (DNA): TGCGCCAGACGGCCAATTCCAAGGCTAGCGGGGTGTTACAATGAGCAGTTCTTC. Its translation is CARRPIPRLAGCYNEQFF.

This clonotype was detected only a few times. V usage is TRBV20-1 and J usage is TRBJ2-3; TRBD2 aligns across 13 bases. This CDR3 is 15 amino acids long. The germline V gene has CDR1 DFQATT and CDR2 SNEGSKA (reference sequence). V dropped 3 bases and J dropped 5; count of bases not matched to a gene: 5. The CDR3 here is CSASGGLAGIDTQYF. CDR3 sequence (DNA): TGCAGTGCTAGCGGGGGACTAGCGGGGATAGATACGCAGTATTTT.

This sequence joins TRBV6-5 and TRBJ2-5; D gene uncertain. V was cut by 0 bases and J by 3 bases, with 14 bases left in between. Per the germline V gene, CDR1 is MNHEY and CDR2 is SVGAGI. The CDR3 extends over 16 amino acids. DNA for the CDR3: TGTGCCAGCAGTTACTCGATAGTGGGTGGTGAAGAGACCCAGTACTTC. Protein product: CASSYSIVGGEETQYF.

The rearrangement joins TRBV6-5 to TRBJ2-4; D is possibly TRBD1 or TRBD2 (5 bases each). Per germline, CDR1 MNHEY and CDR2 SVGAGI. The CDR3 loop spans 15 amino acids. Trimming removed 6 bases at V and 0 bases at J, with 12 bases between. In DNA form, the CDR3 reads TGTGCCAGCAGCGCAGGGACGCTAGCCAAAAACATTCAGTACTTC. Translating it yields CASSAGTLAKNIQYF.

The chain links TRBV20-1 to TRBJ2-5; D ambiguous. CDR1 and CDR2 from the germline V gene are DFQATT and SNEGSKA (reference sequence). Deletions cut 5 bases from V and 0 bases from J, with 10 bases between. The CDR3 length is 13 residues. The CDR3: CSAPLGYQETQYF. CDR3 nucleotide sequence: TGCAGTGCTCCCCTTGGTTACCAAGAGACCCAGTACTTC.

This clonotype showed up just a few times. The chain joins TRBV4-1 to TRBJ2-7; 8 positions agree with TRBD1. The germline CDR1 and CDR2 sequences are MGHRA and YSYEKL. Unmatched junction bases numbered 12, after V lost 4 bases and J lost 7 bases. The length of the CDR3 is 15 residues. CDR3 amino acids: CASSRETGAQGEQYF. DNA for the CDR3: TGCGCCAGCAGCCGGGAGACAGGGGCCCAGGGAGAGCAGTACTTC.

The CDR3 loop reads CSVEGEKSYEQYF. The DNA of the CDR3 is TGCAGCGTTGAAGGTGAGAAGAGCTACGAGCAGTACTTC. J is TRBJ2-7 and V is TRBV29-1; D is unresolved. The CDR3 totals 13 residues. Germline V lookup: CDR1 SQVTM, CDR2 ANQGSEA. Trimming cost V 1 base and J 3 bases, with 10 bases left between them.

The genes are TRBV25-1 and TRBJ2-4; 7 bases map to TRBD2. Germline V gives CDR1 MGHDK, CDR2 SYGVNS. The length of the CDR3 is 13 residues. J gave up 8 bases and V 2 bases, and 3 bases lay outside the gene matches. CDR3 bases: TGTGCCAGCAGTGAACATGGGAGGGACATTCAGTACTTC. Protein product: CASSEHGRDIQYF.

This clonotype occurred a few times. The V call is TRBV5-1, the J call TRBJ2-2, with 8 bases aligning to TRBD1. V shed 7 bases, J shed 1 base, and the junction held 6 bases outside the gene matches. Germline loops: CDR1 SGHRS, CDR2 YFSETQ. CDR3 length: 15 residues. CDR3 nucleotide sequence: TGCGCCAGCCACCGCGGACAGGGGAACACCGGGGAGCTGTTTTTT. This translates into CASHRGQGNTGELFF.

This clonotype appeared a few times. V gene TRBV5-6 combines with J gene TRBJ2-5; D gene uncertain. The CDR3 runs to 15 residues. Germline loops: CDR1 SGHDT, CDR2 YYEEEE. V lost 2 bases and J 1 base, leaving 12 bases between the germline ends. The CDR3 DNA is TGTGCCAGCAGCTTCCGGGTCGTAATCCAAGAGACCCAGTACTTC. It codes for CASSFRVVIQETQYF.

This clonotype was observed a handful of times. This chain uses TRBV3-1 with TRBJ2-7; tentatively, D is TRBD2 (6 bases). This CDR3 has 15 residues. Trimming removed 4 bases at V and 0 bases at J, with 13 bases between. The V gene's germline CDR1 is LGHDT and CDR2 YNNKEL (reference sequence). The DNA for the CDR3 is TGTGCCAGCAGCCCAGGTGCGGGGAGCTCCTACGAGCAGTACTTC. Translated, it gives CASSPGAGSSYEQYF.

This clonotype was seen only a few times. The CDR3 is CASRRVLGGYGYTF. The CDR3 DNA sequence: TGTGCCAGCAGGAGAGTCTTAGGGGGTTATGGCTACACCTTC. This chain uses TRBV27 with TRBJ1-2; TRBD1 is a possible D gene (6 bases). The V gene's germline CDR1 is MNHEY and CDR2 SMNVEV (reference sequence). There are 14 residues in the CDR3. The V gene lost 6 bases and the J gene lost 5 bases, with 16 bases spanning the gap.

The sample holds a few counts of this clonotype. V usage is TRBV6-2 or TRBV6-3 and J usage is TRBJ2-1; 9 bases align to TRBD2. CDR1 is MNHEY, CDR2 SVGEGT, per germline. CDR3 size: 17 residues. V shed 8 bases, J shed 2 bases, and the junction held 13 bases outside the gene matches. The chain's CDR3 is CASVRGSGGGAYNEQFF. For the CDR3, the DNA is TGTGCCAGCGTTCGGGGTAGCGGGGGAGGCGCCTACAATGAGCAGTTCTTC.

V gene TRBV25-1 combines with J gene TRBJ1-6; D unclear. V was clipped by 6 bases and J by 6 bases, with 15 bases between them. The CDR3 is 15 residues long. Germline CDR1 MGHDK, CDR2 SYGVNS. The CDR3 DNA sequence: TGTGCCAGCAGCCCGTCGGCTGGAGTTAATTCACCCCTCCACTTT. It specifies CASSPSAGVNSPLHF.